This T cell receptor (beta chain) was recovered during a study of T-cell memory formation after mild COVID-19. Turning to this clonotype: Its antigen is still unknown.

Trimming left V 3 bases short and J 7 bases short, with 7 bases between. Germline loops: CDR1 SGHNT, CDR2 YYREEE (reference sequence). CDR3 length equals 12 residues. Study results and limitations: Cross-reactive memory apparently joined, as some responding clones appeared in pre-infection memory. A second wave of clones peaked on day 37, and their SARS-CoV-2 specificity went unconfirmed.

Sample barcodes and UMIs were carried by the TCR alpha and TCR beta cDNA libraries that 5'RACE generated with constant-segment primers. Each CDR3 protein is one row after TCRdb ran MiXCR on the 5' RACE reads. The profile shows about 340,000 distinct CDR3 sequences, 15% of them singletons. This TCR was recovered from a young man who had mild COVID-19 (a few samples of this study predate the infection). Cell type and time point are not known. The rearrangement uses TRBV5-4 and TRBJ2-2; D is unclear. The sequencing input was PBMCs or a T cell subset sorted from them (not recorded which). CDR3 bases: TGTGCCAGCAGCTCCGTCGACGGGGAGCTGTTTTTT. As protein: CASSSVDGELFF.